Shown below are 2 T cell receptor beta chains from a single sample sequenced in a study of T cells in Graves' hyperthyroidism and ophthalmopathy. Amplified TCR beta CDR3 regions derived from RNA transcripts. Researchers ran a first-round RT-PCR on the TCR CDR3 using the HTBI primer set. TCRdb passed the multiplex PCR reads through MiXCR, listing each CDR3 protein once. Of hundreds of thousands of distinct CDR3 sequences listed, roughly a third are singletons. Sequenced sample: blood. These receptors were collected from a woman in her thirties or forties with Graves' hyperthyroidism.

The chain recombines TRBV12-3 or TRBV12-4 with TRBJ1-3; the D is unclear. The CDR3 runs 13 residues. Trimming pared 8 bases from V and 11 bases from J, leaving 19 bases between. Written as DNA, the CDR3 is TGTGCCAGCCGTCCTAACATGAGAGACGCCATATATTTT. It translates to CASRPNMRDAIYF.

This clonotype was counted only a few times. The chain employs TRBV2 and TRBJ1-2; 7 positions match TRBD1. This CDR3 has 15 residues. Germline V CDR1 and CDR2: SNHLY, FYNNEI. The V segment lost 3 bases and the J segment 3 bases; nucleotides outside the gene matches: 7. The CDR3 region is CASSDGAGGYYGYTF. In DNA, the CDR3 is TGTGCCAGCAGTGATGGGGCAGGGGGGTACTATGGCTACACCTTC.